The 18 T cell receptor beta chains reported below all come from one sample, sequenced in a study of vaccination effects on CD4 cells after COVID-19. These TCRs are of unknown antigen specificity. TCRdb's copy holds only in-frame clones and misses some; the assay was immunoSEQ multiplex PCR. This sample has under 30,000 clones, with around 75% found just once. Antigen-specific CD4+ T cells were expanded with viral peptide pools in the ViraFEST assay before sequencing. A 10-day culture period preceded the isolation of CD4+ T cells. The study found no prior SARS-CoV-2 infection in the vaccine recipients, who tested negative for nucleocapsid antibodies. This specimen was CD4+ T cells from PBMCs cultured with HCoV-NL63 spike peptides, taken before COVID-19 vaccination. All receptors derive from a human donor who received a COVID-19 vaccine.

The gene calls are TRBV9 and TRBJ2-7, with 9 bases that match TRBD2. The CDR3 is made up of 14 amino acids. Germline V gene lookup returns CDR1 SGDLS and CDR2 YYNGEE. After removal of 4 bases from V and 7 bases from J, the junction contained 9 bases not matched to a gene. Here the CDR3 DNA reads TGTGCCAGCAGCCCCCCAGCGGGGGGCCCAGAGCAGTACTTC. Amino acid sequence: CASSPPAGGPEQYF.

V is TRBV9 and J is TRBJ2-7, with D perhaps matching TRBD1 or TRBD2 (5 bases each). V dropped 0 bases and J dropped 6 bases, with 16 bases sitting between them. The CDR3 extends over 15 amino acids. Germline CDR1 is SGDLS and CDR2 is YYNGEE. The CDR3 reads CASSVGSSSGGEQYF. CDR3 DNA sequence: TGTGCCAGCAGCGTAGGTAGTAGCTCTGGGGGCGAGCAGTACTTC.

The CDR3 nucleotides read TGCGCCAGCAGCCCCTCATCCATCTGGGGCTCTAACTATGGCTACACCTTC. Encoded protein: CASSPSSIWGSNYGYTF. The J gene is TRBJ1-2, the V gene TRBV5-1, with TRBD1 as a possible D gene (5 bases). The V and J ends lost 4 bases and 0 bases respectively, with 19 bases between them. Germline CDR1 SGHRS, CDR2 YFSETQ. The CDR3 length is 17 residues.

Ten or more counts support this clone. The V call is TRBV7-2, the J call TRBJ2-1; D possibly corresponds to TRBD1 (6 bases). The length of the CDR3 is 15 residues. Germline values: CDR1 SGHTA, CDR2 FQGNSA. V gave up 4 bases and J gave up 3 bases, with 13 bases separating them. CDR3 region: CASSSLGASYNEQFF. The CDR3 DNA sequence: TGTGCCAGCAGCTCTTTGGGGGCCAGCTACAATGAGCAGTTCTTC.

This clone has a single count. The chain combines TRBV27 with TRBJ1-3; D gene ambiguous. The germline gives CDR1 MNHEY, CDR2 SMNVEV (reference sequence). V shed 6 bases and J shed 0 bases, with 6 bases lying between them. This CDR3 comprises 13 residues. CDR3 nucleotide sequence: TGTGCCAGCAGACGGCTCTCTGGAAACACCATATATTTT. Residues: CASRRLSGNTIYF.

The chain recombines TRBV6-6 with TRBJ1-1; 9 bases agree with TRBD1. Germline V lookup: CDR1 MNHNY, CDR2 SVGAGI (reference sequence). V dropped 5 bases and J dropped 7; count of bases not matched to a gene: 5. The CDR3 consists of 13 residues. CDR3 nucleotide sequence: TGTGCCAGCAGTCCTGGGACAGGGCGTGAAGCTTTCTTT. It encodes CASSPGTGREAFF.

The V gene is TRBV19, the J gene TRBJ2-6; 7 positions agree with TRBD2. The germline CDR1 and CDR2 sequences are LNHDA and SQIVND (reference sequence). J lost 5 bases, V lost 6 bases, and 10 bases had no gene match. The CDR3 length is 16 residues. The CDR3 DNA reads TGTGCCAGTAGCCGCTCCACAGCGGGGCGGGCCAACGTCCTGACTTTC. It is translated as CASSRSTAGRANVLTF.

The chain uses TRBV13 and TRBJ2-1; possible D gene TRBD1, 5 bases. This CDR3 is 20 amino acids long. V gave up 1 base and J gave up 0 bases, with 22 bases separating them. Germline values: CDR1 PRHDT, CDR2 FYEKMQ (reference sequence). CDR3 in DNA: TGTGCCAGCAGCTTAGAGTACAGGCTGACCCCACCTAGCTCCTACAATGAGCAGTTCTTC. It codes for CASSLEYRLTPPSSYNEQFF.

The J gene is TRBJ1-2, the V gene TRBV10-3, with no clear D. CDR3 length: 13 amino acids. Germline V gene lookup returns CDR1 ENHRY and CDR2 SYGVKD. Trimming took off 4 bases at V and 1 base at J, with 7 bases between the two ends. The CDR3 sequence is CAISVAHNYGYTF. The CDR3 DNA follows: TGTGCCATCAGTGTGGCCCATAACTATGGCTACACCTTC.

This sequence joins TRBV29-1 and TRBJ1-2; D ambiguous. The CDR3 sequence is 11 residues long. The germline CDR1 and CDR2 sequences are SQVTM and ANQGSEA. With 1 base removed from V and 4 bases from J, the gap between germline ends came to 4 bases. CDR3 protein: CSVEGGYGYTF. CDR3 nucleotide sequence: TGCAGCGTTGAAGGGGGCTATGGCTACACCTTC.

The chain links TRBV7-2 to TRBJ1-2; D unresolved. V dropped 1 base and J dropped 5 bases, with 8 bases sitting between them. This CDR3 is built from 13 residues. Looked up from germline, CDR1 is SGHTA and CDR2 is FQGNSA. The CDR3, as DNA: TGTGCCAGCAGCTTAGTGTGGGAGTATGGCTACACCTTC. Amino acid sequence: CASSLVWEYGYTF.

V is TRBV25-1 and J is TRBJ1-3; no firm D call. Looked up from germline, CDR1 is MGHDK and CDR2 is SYGVNS. The CDR3 is made up of 12 amino acids. The V and J ends lost 2 bases and 3 bases respectively, with 2 bases between them. CDR3 sequence (DNA): TGTGCCAGCAGTGAACGTGGAAACACCATATATTTT. Translated: CASSERGNTIYF.

Worth noting for this clone: This sample includes further DNA sequences coding for the same CDR3. The V call is TRBV18, the J call TRBJ1-3; D unclear. Germline CDR1 and CDR2: KGHSH and LQKENI. This CDR3 spans 14 amino acids. Trimming removed 3 bases at V and 0 bases at J, with 6 bases between. The CDR3 sequence: CASSPGSSGNTIYF. In DNA, the CDR3 is TGTGCCAGCTCACCCGGGAGCTCTGGAAACACCATATATTTT.

This rearrangement joins TRBV2 to TRBJ2-6; D gene uncertain. Germline V gene sequence: CDR1 SNHLY, CDR2 FYNNEI. Trimming took off 7 bases at V and 0 bases at J, with 7 bases between the two ends. The CDR3 has 14 residues. The DNA for the CDR3 is TGTGCCAGCACCCGCGGCTCTGGGGCCAACGTCCTGACTTTC. Translated: CASTRGSGANVLTF.

This clone showed up just once. The chain uses TRBV6-1 and TRBJ1-1; 10 bases map to TRBD1. V trimming: 0 bases; J trimming: 4 bases; junction bases outside the gene matches: 8. The germline CDR1 and CDR2 sequences are MNHNS and SASEGT. This CDR3 has 17 residues. CDR3 sequence: CASSEALTGGHSTEAFF. In DNA form, the CDR3 reads TGTGCCAGCAGTGAAGCATTGACAGGGGGCCATAGCACTGAAGCTTTCTTT.

This clone was found a few times. The V and J genes are TRBV6-5 and TRBJ1-2, with 11 bases lining up with TRBD1. The germline V gene has CDR1 MNHEY and CDR2 SVGAGI. The J segment lost 2 bases and the V segment lost 2 bases, leaving 4 bases of the junction unmatched. CDR3 length: 16 residues. The CDR3 region has the DNA TGTGCCAGCAGTTACGGGACAGGGGGGGGAAACTATGGCTACACCTTC. As protein: CASSYGTGGGNYGYTF.

The V gene is TRBV4-2, the J gene TRBJ1-3; D is possibly TRBD1 (5 bases). V gave up 4 bases and J gave up 0 bases, with 13 bases separating them. This CDR3 contains 16 residues. Germline loops: CDR1 LGHNA, CDR2 YNFKEQ. In DNA form, the CDR3 reads TGTGCCAGCAGCCCCGGGGCCGTATCCTCTGGAAACACCATATATTTT. Its translation is CASSPGAVSSGNTIYF.

The chain couples TRBV2 to TRBJ2-5; 7 bases map to TRBD2. The CDR3 length is 18 residues. Germline CDR1 and CDR2: SNHLY and FYNNEI. Unmatched junction bases numbered 18, after V lost 4 bases and J lost 4 bases. The CDR3 sequence: CASSGVWSSGTSLETQYF. The CDR3 DNA follows: TGTGCCAGCAGTGGTGTTTGGAGCAGCGGGACCTCCTTAGAGACCCAGTACTTC.